The entry below gives a single T cell receptor beta chain sequence along with its context. The data originate from a study of technical replicates of blood from a handful of donors. This table comes from immunoSEQ multiplex PCR, and its TCRdb copy is limited to in-frame clones, with some not included. Altogether 65,000 to 90,000 clones are present, 75% to 95% being singletons, with the ten largest covering less than 0.3%. The CDR3 consists of 14 residues. V lost 5 bases to trimming and J lost 2 bases, with 13 bases between them. The germline CDR1 and CDR2 sequences are MGHRA and YSYEKL. This receptor was identified in a human donor in good health. The gene calls are TRBV4-1 and TRBJ2-7; D perhaps matches TRBD1 (6 bases). The source material was T cells isolated from PBMCs. The CDR3 region is CASSVGRGTYEQYF. CDR3 in DNA: TGCGCCAGCAGCGTGGGTAGGGGGACCTACGAGCAGTACTTC.